This entry concerns a single T cell receptor beta chain. This clonotype came up a few times. Its antigen is unknown. Base-call qualities are not available, and no considerably larger clone is one nucleotide away. For sequencing, an Illumina HiSeq 1500 was employed. Clones were called with MiXCR by TCRdb after fastp trimmed the public reads at Q25, and only in-frame beta chains were retained. Here each entry gathers all rows of one CDR3 protein and keeps the most common genes and DNA. The sample contains around 70,000 distinct CDR3 sequences, approximately 30% of them found a single time. The ten largest clones capture just under 60% of the sample. The data were obtained in a study of T cell repertoires in cytomegalovirus infection (dated by TCRdb to about 2019). Turning to the overall study: Recently identified HLA-C-restricted CMV epitopes, whose presentation resists viral immunomodulation, were targeted by peptide stimulations together with well-studied HLA-B-restricted epitopes. Donor HLA type was relevant to the analysis, as public TCR beta signatures indicated carriage of CMV infection together with the matching HLA type.

The sample's treatment or condition label, decoded: in vitro stimulation with specific CMV peptide epitopes to enrich CMV-specific T cells. CDR1 and CDR2 (MDHEN, SYDVKM) derive from the germline V gene. The V and J ends are trimmed by 5 bases and 0 bases, leaving 11 bases between them. The CDR3 sequence holds 14 residues, the cysteine and phenylalanine included. Of the read, only the CDR3 DNA is kept; its 42 bases are in frame from base 1. Study-wide conclusions, independent of this receptor: In both this cohort and an independent cohort of under 450 donors, the cumulative frequency of public TCR beta family members distinguished carriers of CMV infection plus the relevant HLA type. In the ex vivo response, HLA-C-restricted CMV-specific TCR beta clonotypes were dominant, and in two of eight donors the single most frequent clonotype came from this HLA-C-restricted group.

The chain is made from TRBV28 and TRBJ2-7, with no reliable assignment of the D segment. The origin of this receptor is a human donor in good health (CMV status not recorded). Some clones in this sample may be carry-over from other donors' samples. The material sequenced was CD8+ T cells from cultured PBMCs, taken from culture after CMV antigen stimulation. The CDR3 in this case is CASSPPLLSYEQYF. The DNA sequence is TGTGCCAGCAGTCCCCCCCTACTCTCCTACGAGCAGTACTTC.